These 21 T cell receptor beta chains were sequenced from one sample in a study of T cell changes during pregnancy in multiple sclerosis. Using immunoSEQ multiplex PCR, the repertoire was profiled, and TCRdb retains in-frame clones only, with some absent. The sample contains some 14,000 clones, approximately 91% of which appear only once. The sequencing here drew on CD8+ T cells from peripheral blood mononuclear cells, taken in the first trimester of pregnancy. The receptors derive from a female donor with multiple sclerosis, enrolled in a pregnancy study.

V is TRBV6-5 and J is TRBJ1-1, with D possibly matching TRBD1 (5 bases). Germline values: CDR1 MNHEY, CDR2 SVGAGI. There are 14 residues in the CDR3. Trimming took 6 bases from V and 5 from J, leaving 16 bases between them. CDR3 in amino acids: CASRSLGGSTEAFF. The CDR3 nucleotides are TGTGCCAGCAGGTCCTTGGGGGGTTCAACTGAAGCTTTCTTT.

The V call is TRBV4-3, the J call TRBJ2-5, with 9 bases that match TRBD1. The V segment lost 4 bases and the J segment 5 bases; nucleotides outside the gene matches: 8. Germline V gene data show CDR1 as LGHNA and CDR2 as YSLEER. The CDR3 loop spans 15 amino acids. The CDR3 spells CASSRLTGGRETQYF. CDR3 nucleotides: TGCGCCAGCAGCCGCCTCACAGGGGGCAGGGAGACCCAGTACTTC.

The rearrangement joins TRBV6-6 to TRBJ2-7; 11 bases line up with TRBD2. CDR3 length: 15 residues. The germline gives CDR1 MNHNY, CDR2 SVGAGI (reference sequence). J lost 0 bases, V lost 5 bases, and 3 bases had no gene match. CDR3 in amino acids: CASSVLAGGSYEQYF. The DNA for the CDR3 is TGTGCCAGCAGTGTCCTAGCGGGGGGCTCCTACGAGCAGTACTTC.

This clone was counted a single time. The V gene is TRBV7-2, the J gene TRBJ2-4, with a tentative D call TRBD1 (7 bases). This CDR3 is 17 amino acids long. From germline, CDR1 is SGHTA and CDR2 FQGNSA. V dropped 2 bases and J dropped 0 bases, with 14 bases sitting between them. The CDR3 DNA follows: TGTGCCAGCAGCTTACCTCAGGGGGGCCTAGCCAAAAACATTCAGTACTTC. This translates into CASSLPQGGLAKNIQYF.

The CDR3 sequence: CASSPPDREFYEQYF. In DNA, the CDR3 is TGTGCCAGCAGTCCTCCAGACAGGGAATTCTACGAGCAGTACTTC. V is TRBV2 and J is TRBJ2-7; 7 bases match TRBD1. After removal of 5 bases from V and 3 bases from J, the junction contained 10 bases not matched to a gene. The length of the CDR3 is 15 residues. Looked up from germline, CDR1 is SNHLY and CDR2 is FYNNEI.

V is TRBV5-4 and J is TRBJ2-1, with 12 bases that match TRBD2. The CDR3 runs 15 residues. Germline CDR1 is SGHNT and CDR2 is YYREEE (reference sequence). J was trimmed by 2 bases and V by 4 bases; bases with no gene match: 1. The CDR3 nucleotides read TGTGCCAGCAGCCCTAGCGGGGGGGCCTACAATGAGCAGTTCTTC. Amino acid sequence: CASSPSGGAYNEQFF.

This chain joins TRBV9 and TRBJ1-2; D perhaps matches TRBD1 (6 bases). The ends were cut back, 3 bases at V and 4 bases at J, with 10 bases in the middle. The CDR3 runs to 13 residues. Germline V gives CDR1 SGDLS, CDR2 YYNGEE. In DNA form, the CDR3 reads TGTGCCAGCAGCGAAGGACAGTCCTATGGCTACACCTTC. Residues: CASSEGQSYGYTF.

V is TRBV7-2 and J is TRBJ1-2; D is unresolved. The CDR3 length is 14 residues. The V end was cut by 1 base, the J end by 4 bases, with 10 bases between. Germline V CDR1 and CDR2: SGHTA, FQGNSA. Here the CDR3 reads CASSLDPHVYGYTF. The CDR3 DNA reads TGTGCCAGCAGCTTAGACCCACACGTCTATGGCTACACCTTC.

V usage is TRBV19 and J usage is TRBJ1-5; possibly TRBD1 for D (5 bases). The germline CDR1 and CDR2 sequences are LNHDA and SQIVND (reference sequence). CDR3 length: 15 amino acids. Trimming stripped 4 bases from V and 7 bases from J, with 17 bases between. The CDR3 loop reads CASSSNWEGRQPQHF. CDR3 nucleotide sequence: TGTGCCAGTAGTAGCAACTGGGAGGGACGGCAGCCCCAGCATTTT.

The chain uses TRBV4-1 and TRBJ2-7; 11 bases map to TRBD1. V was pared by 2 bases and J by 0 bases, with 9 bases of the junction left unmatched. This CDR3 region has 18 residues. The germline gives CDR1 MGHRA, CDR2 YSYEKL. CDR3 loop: CASSQTPGQGAVSYEQYF. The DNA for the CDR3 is TGCGCCAGCAGCCAAACACCCGGACAGGGGGCAGTCTCCTACGAGCAGTACTTC.

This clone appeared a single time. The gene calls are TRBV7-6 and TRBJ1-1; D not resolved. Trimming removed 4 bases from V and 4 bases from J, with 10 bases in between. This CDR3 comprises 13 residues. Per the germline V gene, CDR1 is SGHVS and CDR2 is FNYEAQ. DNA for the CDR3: TGTGCCAGCAGCTCGACTGACGCCACTGAAGCTTTCTTT. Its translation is CASSSTDATEAFF.

In DNA, the CDR3 is TGTGCCAGCAGCTTTGATAGCGGGGGGTACTCCTACGAGCAGTACTTC. Translating it yields CASSFDSGGYSYEQYF. This chain links TRBV7-9 with TRBJ2-7; 10 bases agree with TRBD2. The length of the CDR3 is 16 residues. Germline V gives CDR1 SEHNR, CDR2 FQNEAQ (reference sequence). Losses at the gene ends were 3 bases for V and 0 bases for J; bases not matched to a gene: 5.

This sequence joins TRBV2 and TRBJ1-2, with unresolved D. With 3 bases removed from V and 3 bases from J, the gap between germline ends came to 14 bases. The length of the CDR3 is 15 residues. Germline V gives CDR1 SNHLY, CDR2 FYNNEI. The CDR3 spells CASSESGSKDYGYTF. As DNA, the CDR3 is TGTGCCAGCAGTGAGAGCGGATCGAAAGACTATGGCTACACCTTC.

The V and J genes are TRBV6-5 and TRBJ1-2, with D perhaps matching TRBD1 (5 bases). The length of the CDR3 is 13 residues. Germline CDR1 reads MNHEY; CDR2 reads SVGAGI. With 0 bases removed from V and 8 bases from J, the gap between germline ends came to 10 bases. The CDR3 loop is CASSYSSGNGYTF. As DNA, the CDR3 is TGTGCCAGCAGTTACTCGTCAGGGAACGGCTACACCTTC.

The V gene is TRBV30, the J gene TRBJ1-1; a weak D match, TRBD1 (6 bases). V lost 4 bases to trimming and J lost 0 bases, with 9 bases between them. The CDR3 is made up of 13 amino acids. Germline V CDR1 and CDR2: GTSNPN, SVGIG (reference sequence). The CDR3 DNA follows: TGTGCCTGGACGACAGGTATGAACACTGAAGCTTTCTTT. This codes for CAWTTGMNTEAFF.

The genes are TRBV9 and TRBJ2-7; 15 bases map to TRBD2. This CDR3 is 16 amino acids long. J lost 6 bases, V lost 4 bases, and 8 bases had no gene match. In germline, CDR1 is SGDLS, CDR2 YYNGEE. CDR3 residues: CASSPWGLAGGVEQYF. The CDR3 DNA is TGTGCCAGCAGCCCCTGGGGACTAGCGGGGGGCGTCGAGCAGTACTTC.

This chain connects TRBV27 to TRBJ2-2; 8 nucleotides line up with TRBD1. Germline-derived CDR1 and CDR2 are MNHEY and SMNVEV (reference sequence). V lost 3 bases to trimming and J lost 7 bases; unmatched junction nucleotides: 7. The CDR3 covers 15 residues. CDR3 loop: CASSLSQGELGELFF. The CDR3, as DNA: TGTGCCAGCAGTTTGTCACAGGGGGAGCTCGGGGAGCTGTTTTTT.

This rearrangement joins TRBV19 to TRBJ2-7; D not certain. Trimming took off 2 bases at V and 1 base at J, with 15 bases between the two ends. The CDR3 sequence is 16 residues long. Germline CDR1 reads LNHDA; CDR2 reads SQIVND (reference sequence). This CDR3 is CASSINSNGLSYEQYF. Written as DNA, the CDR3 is TGTGCCAGTAGTATAAATTCGAATGGCCTGTCCTACGAGCAGTACTTC. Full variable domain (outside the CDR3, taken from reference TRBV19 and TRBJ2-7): DGGITQSPKYLFRKEGQNVTLSCEQNLNHDAMYWYRQDPGQGLRLIYYSQIVNDFQKGDIAEGYSVSREKKESFPLTVTSAQKNPTAFYLCASSINSNGLSYEQYFGPGTRLTVT.

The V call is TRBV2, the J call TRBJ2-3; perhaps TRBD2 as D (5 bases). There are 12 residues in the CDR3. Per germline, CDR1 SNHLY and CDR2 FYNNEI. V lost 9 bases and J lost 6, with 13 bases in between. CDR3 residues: CASPGVVDTQYF. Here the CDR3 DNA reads TGTGCCAGTCCCGGGGTGGTGGATACGCAGTATTTT.

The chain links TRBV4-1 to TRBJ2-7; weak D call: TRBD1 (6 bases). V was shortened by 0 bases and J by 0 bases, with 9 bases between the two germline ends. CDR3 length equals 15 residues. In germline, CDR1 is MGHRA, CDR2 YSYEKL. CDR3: CASSQETGLSYEQYF. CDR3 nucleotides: TGCGCCAGCAGCCAAGAGACAGGACTCTCCTACGAGCAGTACTTC.

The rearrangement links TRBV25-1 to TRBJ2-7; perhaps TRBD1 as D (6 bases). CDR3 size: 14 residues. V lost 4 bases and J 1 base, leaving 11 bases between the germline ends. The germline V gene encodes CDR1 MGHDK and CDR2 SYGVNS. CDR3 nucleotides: TGTGCCAGCAGTGCGCCGGACAGATCCTACGAGCAGTACTTC. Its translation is CASSAPDRSYEQYF.